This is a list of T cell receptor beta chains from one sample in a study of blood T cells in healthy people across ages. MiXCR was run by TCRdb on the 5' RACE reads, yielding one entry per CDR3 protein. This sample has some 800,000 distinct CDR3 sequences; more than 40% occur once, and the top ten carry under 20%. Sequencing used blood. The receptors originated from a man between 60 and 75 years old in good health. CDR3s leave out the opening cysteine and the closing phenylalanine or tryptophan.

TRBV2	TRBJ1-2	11	ASSVVGAQGYT
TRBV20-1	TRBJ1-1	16	SAREAGRGTSKGTEAF
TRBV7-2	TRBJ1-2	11	ASSPDEGYGYT
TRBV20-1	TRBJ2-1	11	SAAGGVSNEQF
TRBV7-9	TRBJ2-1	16	ASSLSVVTAISYNEQF
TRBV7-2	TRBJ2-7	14	ASSFILTSGAYEQY
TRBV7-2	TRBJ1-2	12	ASSLAQGGSGYT
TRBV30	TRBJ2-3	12	AWRTSGGRDTQY
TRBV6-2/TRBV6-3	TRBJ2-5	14	ASGPYGAHWGETQY
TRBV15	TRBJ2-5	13	ATSRDAGDQETQY
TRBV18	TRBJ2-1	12	ASSGTGYTGELF
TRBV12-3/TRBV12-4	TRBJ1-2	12	ASSLTTVGYGYT
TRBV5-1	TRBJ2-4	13	ASSATSGVYNEQY
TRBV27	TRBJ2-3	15	ASSLSILAIGTDTQY
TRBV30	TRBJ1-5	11	AWSRQGNQPQH
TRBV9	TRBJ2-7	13	AGSVEDVSSYEQY
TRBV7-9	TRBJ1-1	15	ASSSKSAGVLNTEAF
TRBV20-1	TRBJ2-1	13	SASELAEKINEQF
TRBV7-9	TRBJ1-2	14	ASSRGVLTINYGYT
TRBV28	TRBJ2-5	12	ASGLRGDQETQY
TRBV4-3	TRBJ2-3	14	ASSRWRGGSTDTQY
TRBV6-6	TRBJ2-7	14	ASSYSQGASSYEQY
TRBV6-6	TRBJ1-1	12	ASSYSTGFTEAF
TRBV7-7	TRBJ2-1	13	ASSPSSGGSNEQF
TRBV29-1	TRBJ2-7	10	SVVVAAYEQY
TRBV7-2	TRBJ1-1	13	ASSLQVTANTEAF